What follows are 5 T cell receptor beta chains derived from one specimen sequenced in a study of T-cell reconstitution after alpha-beta-depleted transplantation in children. TCRbeta library preparation incorporated unique molecular identifiers. TCRdb redid the calling of the PCR reads with MiXCR, one entry per CDR3 protein. Of some 220,000 distinct CDR3 sequences listed, approximately 9% are singletons. This specimen was PBMCs from the stem cell graft donor, taken from the stem cell graft. The receptors shown here come from a human donor who donated a stem cell graft to a child with acute lymphoblastic leukemia.

This clonotype was recorded a few times. J is TRBJ1-1 and V is TRBV10-3; possible D gene TRBD1, 5 bases. The CDR3 loop spans 12 amino acids. The V and J ends lost 6 bases and 5 bases respectively, with 10 bases between them. CDR1 ENHRY and CDR2 SYGVKD come from the germline V gene. Here the CDR3 reads CAISSGKTEAFF. DNA of the CDR3: TGTGCCATCAGCTCAGGGAAAACTGAAGCTTTCTTT.

This clonotype was detected ten times or more. V gene TRBV4-3 combines with J gene TRBJ2-2; D unresolved. The CDR3 totals 15 residues. Trimming stripped 4 bases from V and 2 bases from J, with 11 bases between. The germline gives CDR1 LGHNA, CDR2 YSLEER. CDR3 in DNA: TGCGCCAGCAGCCTAACACACGAAAACACCGGGGAGCTGTTTTTT. Translation gives CASSLTHENTGELFF.

The rearrangement joins TRBV20-1 to TRBJ1-2, with D possibly TRBD1 on 5 matching bases. With 0 bases removed from V and 1 base from J, the gap between germline ends came to 12 bases. Germline V CDR1 and CDR2: DFQATT, SNEGSKA (reference sequence). This CDR3 contains 15 residues. This chain's CDR3 is CSARDEGLGNYGYTF. Here the CDR3 DNA reads TGCAGTGCTAGAGATGAGGGACTCGGTAACTATGGCTACACCTTC.

This clonotype was seen many times. The gene calls are TRBV5-1 and TRBJ2-7; D is possibly TRBD1 (5 bases). The CDR3 totals 16 residues. Germline CDR1 is SGHRS and CDR2 is YFSETQ. Trimming left V 1 base short and J 2 bases short, with 16 bases between. The CDR3 DNA sequence: TGCGCCAGCAGCTTGATCACAGGCGAAATGACCTACGAGCAGTACTTC. Amino acids: CASSLITGEMTYEQYF.

The rearrangement links TRBV20-1 to TRBJ2-7; 9 bases match TRBD1. The V gene's germline CDR1 is DFQATT and CDR2 SNEGSKA (reference sequence). This CDR3 contains 13 residues. The V gene end was trimmed by 4 bases and the J gene end by 3 bases; junction bases not matched to a gene: 4. The CDR3 DNA reads TGCAGTGCTACACAGGACAGGGGCTACGAGCAGTACTTC. Residues: CSATQDRGYEQYF.